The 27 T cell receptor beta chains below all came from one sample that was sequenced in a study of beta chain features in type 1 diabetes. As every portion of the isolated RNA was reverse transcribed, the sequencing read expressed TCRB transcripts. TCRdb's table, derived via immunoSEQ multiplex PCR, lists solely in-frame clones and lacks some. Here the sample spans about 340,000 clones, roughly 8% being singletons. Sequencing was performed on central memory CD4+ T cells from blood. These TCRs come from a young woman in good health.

The DNA of the CDR3 is TGTGCCACCAGGGACAGTCAGGGCTACGAGCAGTACTTC. Translated, it gives CATRDSQGYEQYF. The chain links TRBV6-1 to TRBJ2-5, with TRBD1 matching over 7 bases. TRBJ2-7 explains the end of the DNA better; the J call may be wrong. CDR1 MNHNS and CDR2 SASEGT come from the germline V gene. This CDR3 is 13 amino acids long.

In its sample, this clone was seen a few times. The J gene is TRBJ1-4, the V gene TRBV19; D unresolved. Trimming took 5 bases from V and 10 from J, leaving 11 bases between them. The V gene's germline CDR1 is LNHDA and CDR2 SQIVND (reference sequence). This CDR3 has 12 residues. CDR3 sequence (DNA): TGTGCCAGTAGTCCACCGCTGGGAAAACTGTTTTTT. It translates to CASSPPLGKLFF.

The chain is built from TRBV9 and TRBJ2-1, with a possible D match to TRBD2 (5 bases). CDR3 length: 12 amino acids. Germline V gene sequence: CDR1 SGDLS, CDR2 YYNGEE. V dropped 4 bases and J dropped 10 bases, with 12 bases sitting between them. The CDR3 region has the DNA TGTGCCAGCAGCCCTTTACGGGGAGAGCAGTTCTTC. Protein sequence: CASSPLRGEQFF.

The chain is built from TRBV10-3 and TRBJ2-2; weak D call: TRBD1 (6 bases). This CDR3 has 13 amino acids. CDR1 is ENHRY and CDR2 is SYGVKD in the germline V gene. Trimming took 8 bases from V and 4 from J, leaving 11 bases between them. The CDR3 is CAIGRGGTGELFF. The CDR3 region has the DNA TGTGCCATCGGACGAGGGGGCACCGGGGAGCTGTTTTTT.

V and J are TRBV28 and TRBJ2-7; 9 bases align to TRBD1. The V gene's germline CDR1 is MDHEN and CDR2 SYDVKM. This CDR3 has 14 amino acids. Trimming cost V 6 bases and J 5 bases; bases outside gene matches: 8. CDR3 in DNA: TGTGCCAGCAGGGACAGGGGCAGCAGAAACGAGCAGTACTTC. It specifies CASRDRGSRNEQYF.

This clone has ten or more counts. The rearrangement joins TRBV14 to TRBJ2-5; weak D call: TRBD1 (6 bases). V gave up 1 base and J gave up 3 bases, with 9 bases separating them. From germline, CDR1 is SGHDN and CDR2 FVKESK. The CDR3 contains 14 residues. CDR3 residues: CASSQGTAEETQYF. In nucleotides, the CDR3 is TGTGCCAGCAGCCAAGGGACAGCAGAAGAGACCCAGTACTTC.

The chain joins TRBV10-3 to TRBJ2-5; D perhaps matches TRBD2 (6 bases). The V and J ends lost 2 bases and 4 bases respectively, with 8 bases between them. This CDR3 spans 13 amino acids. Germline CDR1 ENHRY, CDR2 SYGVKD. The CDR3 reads CAISEMGGETQYF. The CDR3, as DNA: TGTGCCATCAGTGAGATGGGAGGAGAGACCCAGTACTTC.

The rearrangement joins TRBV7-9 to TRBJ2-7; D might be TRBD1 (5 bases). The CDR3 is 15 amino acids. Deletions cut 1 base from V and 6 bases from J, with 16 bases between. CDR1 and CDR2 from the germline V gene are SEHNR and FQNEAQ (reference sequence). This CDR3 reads CASSLEVSQGSEQYF. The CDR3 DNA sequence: TGTGCCAGCAGCTTAGAGGTTAGCCAGGGATCCGAGCAGTACTTC.

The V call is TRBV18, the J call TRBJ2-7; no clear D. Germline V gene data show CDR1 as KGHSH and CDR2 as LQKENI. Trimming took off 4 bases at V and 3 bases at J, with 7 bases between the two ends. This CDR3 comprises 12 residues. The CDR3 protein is CASSRVYYEQYF. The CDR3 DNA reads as TGTGCCAGCTCACGCGTCTACTACGAGCAGTACTTC. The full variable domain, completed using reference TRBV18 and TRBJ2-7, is NAGVMQNPRHLVRRRGQEARLRCSPMKGHSHVYWYRQLPEEGLKFMVYLQKENIIDESGMPKERFSAEFPKEGPSILRIQQVVRGDSAAYFCASSRVYYEQYFGPGTRLTVT.

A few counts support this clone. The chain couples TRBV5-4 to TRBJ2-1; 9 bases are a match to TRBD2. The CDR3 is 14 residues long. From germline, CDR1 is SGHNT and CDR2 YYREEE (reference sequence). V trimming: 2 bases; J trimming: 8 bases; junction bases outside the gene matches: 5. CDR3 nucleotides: TGTGCCAGCAGCTTCGGTAGCGGGAGCGATGAGCAGTTCTTC. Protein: CASSFGSGSDEQFF.

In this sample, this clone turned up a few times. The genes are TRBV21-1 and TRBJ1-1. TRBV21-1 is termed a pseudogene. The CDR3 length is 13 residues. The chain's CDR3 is CASSKALAVEAFF. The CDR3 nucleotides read TGTGCCAGCAGCAAAGCGCTTGCGGTTGAAGCTTTCTTT.

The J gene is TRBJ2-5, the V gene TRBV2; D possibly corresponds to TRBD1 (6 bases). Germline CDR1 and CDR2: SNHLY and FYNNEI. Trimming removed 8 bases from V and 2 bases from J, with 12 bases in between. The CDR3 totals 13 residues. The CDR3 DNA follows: TGTGCCAGCGGTCGGACAGCTCAAGAGACCCAGTACTTC. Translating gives CASGRTAQETQYF.

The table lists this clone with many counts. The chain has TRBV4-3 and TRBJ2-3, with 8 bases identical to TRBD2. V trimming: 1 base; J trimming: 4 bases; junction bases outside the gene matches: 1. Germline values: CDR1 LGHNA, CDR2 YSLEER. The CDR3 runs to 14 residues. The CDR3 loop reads CASSQAGGPDTQYF. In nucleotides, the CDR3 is TGCGCCAGCAGCCAAGCGGGAGGGCCAGATACGCAGTATTTT.

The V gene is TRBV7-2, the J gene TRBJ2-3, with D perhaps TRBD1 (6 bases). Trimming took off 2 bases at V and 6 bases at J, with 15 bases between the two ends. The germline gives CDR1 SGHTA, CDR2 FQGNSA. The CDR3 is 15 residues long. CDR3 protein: CASSLQGQSADTQYF. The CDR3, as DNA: TGTGCCAGCAGCTTACAGGGGCAGAGTGCGGATACGCAGTATTTT.

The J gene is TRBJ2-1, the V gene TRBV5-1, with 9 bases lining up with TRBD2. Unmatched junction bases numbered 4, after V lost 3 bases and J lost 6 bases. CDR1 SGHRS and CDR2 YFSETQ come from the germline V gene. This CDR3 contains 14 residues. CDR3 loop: CASSYGAGGNEQFF. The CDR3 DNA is TGCGCCAGCAGCTATGGAGCGGGAGGCAATGAGCAGTTCTTC.

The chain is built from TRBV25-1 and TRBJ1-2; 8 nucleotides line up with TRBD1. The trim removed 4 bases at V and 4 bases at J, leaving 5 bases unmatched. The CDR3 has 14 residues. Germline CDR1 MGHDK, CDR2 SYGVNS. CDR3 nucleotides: TGTGCCAGCAGTGCGACAGGGGCAGGCTATGGCTACACCTTC. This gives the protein CASSATGAGYGYTF.

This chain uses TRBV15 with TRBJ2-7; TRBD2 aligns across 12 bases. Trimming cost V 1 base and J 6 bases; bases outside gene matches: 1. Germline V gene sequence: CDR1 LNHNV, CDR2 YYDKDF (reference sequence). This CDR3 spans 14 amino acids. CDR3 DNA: TGTGCCACCAGCAGAGGACTAGCGGGAGCCGAGCAGTACTTC. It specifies CATSRGLAGAEQYF.

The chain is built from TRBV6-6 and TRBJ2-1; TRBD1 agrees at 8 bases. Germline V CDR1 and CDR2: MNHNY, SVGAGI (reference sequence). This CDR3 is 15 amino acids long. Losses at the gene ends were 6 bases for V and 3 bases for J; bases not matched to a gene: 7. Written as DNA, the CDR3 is TGTGCCAGCAGGGAACCGGGACAGGACTACAATGAGCAGTTCTTC. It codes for CASREPGQDYNEQFF.

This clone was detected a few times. The CDR3 bases are TGTGCCAGCAGTTACACCCCAGGGGCAGGGGCCTACGAGCAGTACTTC. The encoded protein is CASSYTPGAGAYEQYF. V is TRBV6-6 and J is TRBJ2-7; D possibly corresponds to TRBD1 (6 bases). In germline, CDR1 is MNHNY, CDR2 SVGAGI (reference sequence). The CDR3 runs to 16 residues. V gave up 2 bases and J gave up 2 bases, with 16 bases separating them.

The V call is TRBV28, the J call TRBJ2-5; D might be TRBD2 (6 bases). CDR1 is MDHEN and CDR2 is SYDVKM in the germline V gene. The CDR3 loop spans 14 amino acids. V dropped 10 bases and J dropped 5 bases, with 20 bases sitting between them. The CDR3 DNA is TGTGCCACCTCTGATGGCGGGGCGAGGGAGACCCAGTACTTC. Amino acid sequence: CATSDGGARETQYF.

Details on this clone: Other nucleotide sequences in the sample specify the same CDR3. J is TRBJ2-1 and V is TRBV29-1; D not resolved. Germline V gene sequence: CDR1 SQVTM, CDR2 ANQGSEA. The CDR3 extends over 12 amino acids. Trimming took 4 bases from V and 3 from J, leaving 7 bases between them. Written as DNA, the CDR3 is TGCAGCGTTGGATCGGGCTACAATGAGCAGTTCTTC. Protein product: CSVGSGYNEQFF.

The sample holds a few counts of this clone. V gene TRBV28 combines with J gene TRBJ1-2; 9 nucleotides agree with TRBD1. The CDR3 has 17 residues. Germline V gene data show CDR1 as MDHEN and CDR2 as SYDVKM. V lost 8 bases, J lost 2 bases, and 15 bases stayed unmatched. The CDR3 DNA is TGTGCCAGCGGCTACCCCGGGACAGGGTTCTTGAACTATGGCTACACCTTC. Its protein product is CASGYPGTGFLNYGYTF.

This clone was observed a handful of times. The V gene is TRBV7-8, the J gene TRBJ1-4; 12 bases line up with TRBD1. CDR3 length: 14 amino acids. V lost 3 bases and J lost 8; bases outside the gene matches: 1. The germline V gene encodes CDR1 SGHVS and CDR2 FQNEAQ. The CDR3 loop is CASSFGTGGEKLFF. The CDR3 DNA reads TGTGCCAGCAGCTTCGGGACAGGGGGCGAAAAACTGTTTTTT.

The CDR3 reads CASSAIRGDGTDTQYF. CDR3 coding DNA: TGTGCCAGCAGCGCGATAAGGGGGGACGGCACAGATACGCAGTATTTT. This chain links TRBV7-2 with TRBJ2-3, with D possibly being TRBD1 or TRBD2 (6 bases each). The CDR3 is 16 amino acids. Per germline, CDR1 SGHTA and CDR2 FQGNSA. The V end was cut by 5 bases, the J end by 1 base, with 16 bases between.

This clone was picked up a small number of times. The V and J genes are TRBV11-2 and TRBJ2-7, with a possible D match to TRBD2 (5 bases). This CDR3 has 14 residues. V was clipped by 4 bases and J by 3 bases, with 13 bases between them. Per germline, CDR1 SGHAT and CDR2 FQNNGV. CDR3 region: CASSSGIQIYEQYF. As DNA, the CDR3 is TGTGCCAGCAGCTCCGGGATCCAGATCTACGAGCAGTACTTC.

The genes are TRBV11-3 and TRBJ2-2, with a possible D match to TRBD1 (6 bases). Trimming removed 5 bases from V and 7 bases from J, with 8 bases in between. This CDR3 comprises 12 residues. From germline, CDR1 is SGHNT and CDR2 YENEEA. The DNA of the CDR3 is TGTGCCAGCAGCCAAGGGGGCGGGGAGCTGTTTTTT. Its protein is CASSQGGGELFF. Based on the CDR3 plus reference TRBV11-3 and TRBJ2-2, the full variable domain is EAGVVQSPRYKIIEKKQPVAFWCNPISGHNTLYWYLQNLGQGPELLIRYENEEAVDDSQLPKDRFSAERLKGVDSTLKIQPAELGDSAVYLCASSQGGGELFFGEGSRLTVL.

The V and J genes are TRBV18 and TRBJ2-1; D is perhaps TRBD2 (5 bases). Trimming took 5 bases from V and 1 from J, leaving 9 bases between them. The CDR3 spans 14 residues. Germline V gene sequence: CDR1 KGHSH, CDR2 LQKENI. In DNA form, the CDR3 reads TGTGCCAGCTCAGGAGGAGGATCCTACAATGAGCAGTTCTTC. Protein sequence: CASSGGGSYNEQFF.